The 6 T cell receptor beta chains listed next were all sequenced from one sample in a study of identical twins. A single record per CDR3 protein comes from TCRdb applying MiXCR to the 5' RACE reads. The top ten clones hold 1.5% to 2% of a sample with around 960,000 distinct CDR3 sequences, over 9% of them seen once. The data also belong to a second study, concerning yellow fever vaccine responses in identical twins.

Sequencing was done on a sample of PBMCs. The receptor set was obtained from a woman aged 18-30 years in good health.

This clonotype was observed a few times. Here the CDR3 DNA reads TGCAGCGTTAGGACTAGCTGGAATGAGCAGTTCTTC. As protein: CSVRTSWNEQFF. This chain uses TRBV29-1 with TRBJ2-1; the match to TRBD2 covers 8 bases. The germline CDR1 and CDR2 sequences are SQVTM and ANQGSEA. The CDR3 is 12 amino acids. Trimming at V came to 5 bases and at J to 7 bases, leaving 4 bases not matched to a gene.

The chain has TRBV10-3 and TRBJ1-5; maybe TRBD1 (5 bases). The CDR3 is 13 amino acids. Germline CDR1 and CDR2: ENHRY and SYGVKD. Trimming shortened V by 3 bases and J by 7 bases, and 10 bases separated the two germline ends. This chain's CDR3 is CAISDRTSQPQHF. Written as DNA, the CDR3 is TGTGCCATCAGTGACAGGACATCCCAGCCCCAGCATTTT.

This clonotype was counted at least ten times. The genes are TRBV12-3 or TRBV12-4 and TRBJ2-7; D gene unclear. This CDR3 has 13 amino acids. V gave up 3 bases and J gave up 6 bases, with 12 bases separating them. CDR3 nucleotide sequence: TGTGCCAGCAGTTTTAGGAGTCAAGGCGAGCAGTACTTC. It translates to CASSFRSQGEQYF.

V and J are TRBV19 and TRBJ2-5, with D maybe TRBD2 (6 bases). Trimming removed 1 base at V and 2 bases at J, with 23 bases between. This CDR3 is built from 19 residues. Germline V gene sequence: CDR1 LNHDA, CDR2 SQIVND (reference sequence). CDR3 in amino acids: CASSIGGFGRGGTQETQYF. The DNA of the CDR3 is TGTGCCAGTAGTATAGGTGGTTTCGGGCGGGGTGGGACGCAAGAGACCCAGTACTTC.

The chain is built from TRBV2 and TRBJ1-5, with D maybe TRBD1 (5 bases). The V gene lost 2 bases and the J gene lost 6 bases, with 11 bases spanning the gap. Germline-derived CDR1 and CDR2 are SNHLY and FYNNEI. CDR3 length equals 14 residues. CDR3 nucleotides: TGTGCCAGCAGTGAACATCAGGGCGGTCAGCCCCAGCATTTT. Its translation is CASSEHQGGQPQHF.

This clonotype was picked up a small number of times. V gene TRBV15 combines with J gene TRBJ1-4; D unresolved. Germline V gene sequence: CDR1 LNHNV, CDR2 YYDKDF (reference sequence). This CDR3 region has 19 residues. V lost 3 bases and J lost 0, with 20 bases in between. DNA of the CDR3: TGTGCCACCAGCAGGAAATGGGGAGGCTTGCCGTCAACTAATGAAAAACTGTTTTTT. Translation gives CATSRKWGGLPSTNEKLFF.